Shown below are 14 T cell receptor beta chains from a single sample sequenced in a study of identifying expanded T cells in peripheral blood. TCRdb keeps only in-frame clones here, not all; method: immunoSEQ multiplex PCR. This table holds tens of thousands of clones, approximately 81% found once. The sequenced material came from blood. The source is a person aged 18 to 70 in good health.

V gene TRBV4-2 combines with J gene TRBJ1-1, with unresolved D. Trimming pared 0 bases from V and 3 bases from J, leaving 23 bases between. In germline, CDR1 is LGHNA, CDR2 YNFKEQ. This CDR3 has 19 residues. The CDR3: CASSQESGDVLGWDTEAFF. CDR3 nucleotides: TGTGCCAGCAGCCAAGAATCTGGTGACGTCCTGGGCTGGGACACTGAAGCTTTCTTT.

The chain uses TRBV7-3 and TRBJ1-1; D call uncertain. The V end lost 2 bases, the J end lost 7 bases, and 11 bases lay between the germline ends. Germline CDR1 reads SGHTA; CDR2 reads FQGTGA. This CDR3 is built from 13 residues. The CDR3 loop reads CASSLGNSFEAFF. CDR3 coding DNA: TGTGCCAGCAGCTTAGGGAACAGCTTTGAAGCTTTCTTT.

This clone was counted a few times. The rearrangement uses TRBV5-1 and TRBJ1-6, with D unresolved. CDR3 size: 13 residues. Germline V gene lookup returns CDR1 SGHRS and CDR2 YFSETQ. V was trimmed by 0 bases and J by 10 bases, leaving 8 bases between them. The chain's CDR3 is CASSLDWKSPLHF. CDR3 coding DNA: TGCGCCAGCAGCTTGGATTGGAAATCACCCCTCCACTTT.

The chain links TRBV19 to TRBJ2-5; possible D gene TRBD1, 6 bases. Germline loops: CDR1 LNHDA, CDR2 SQIVND (reference sequence). The CDR3 is 13 amino acids. The germline V and J ends were trimmed by 5 bases and 7 bases, with 14 bases remaining between them. CDR3 nucleotide sequence: TGTGCCAGTAGTCTCCGGGCGACAGGGACCCAGTACTTC. Protein sequence: CASSLRATGTQYF.

V usage is TRBV6-6 and J usage is TRBJ2-7; 8 bases match TRBD1. Losses at the gene ends were 2 bases for V and 4 bases for J; bases not matched to a gene: 7. The germline V gene has CDR1 MNHNY and CDR2 SVGAGI (reference sequence). The CDR3 length is 15 residues. CDR3 sequence: CASSYGAGGLYEQYF. CDR3 sequence (DNA): TGTGCCAGCAGTTACGGGGCAGGGGGCTTGTACGAGCAGTACTTC.

The V and J genes are TRBV27 and TRBJ1-1; D is possibly TRBD1 (5 bases). The CDR3 extends over 14 amino acids. Germline V gene data show CDR1 as MNHEY and CDR2 as SMNVEV (reference sequence). With 5 bases removed from V and 5 bases from J, the gap between germline ends came to 15 bases. The CDR3 DNA reads as TGTGCCAGCAGTACACTAGACAGTAGGACTGAAGCTTTCTTT. Translating gives CASSTLDSRTEAFF.

The rearrangement links TRBV30 to TRBJ2-7; maybe TRBD1 (6 bases). CDR1 is GTSNPN, CDR2 SVGIG, per germline (reference sequence). V lost 1 base and J 8 bases, leaving 9 bases between the germline ends. This CDR3 has 11 residues. Here the CDR3 reads CAWSGGHQQYF. Written as DNA, the CDR3 is TGTGCCTGGAGTGGGGGACACCAGCAGTACTTC.

V and J are TRBV7-9 and TRBJ2-7; TRBD1 agrees at 7 bases. Unmatched junction bases numbered 4, after V lost 5 bases and J lost 3 bases. The CDR3 covers 13 residues. Looked up from germline, CDR1 is SEHNR and CDR2 is FQNEAQ (reference sequence). In DNA form, the CDR3 reads TGTGCCAGCAGCGTGGGACAGAGCTACGAGCAGTACTTC. As protein: CASSVGQSYEQYF.

The V and J genes are TRBV10-3 and TRBJ2-7; possibly TRBD1 for D (5 bases). Germline assignment: CDR1 ENHRY and CDR2 SYGVKD. The CDR3 runs to 14 residues. Trimming removed 6 bases at V and 1 base at J, with 13 bases between. CDR3 amino acids: CAIRKTTDSYEQYF. The CDR3 DNA reads TGTGCCATCAGAAAAACGACAGATTCCTACGAGCAGTACTTC.

This clone was counted a single time. V is TRBV6-5 and J is TRBJ2-7; either TRBD1 or TRBD2 may fit D (5 bases each). The CDR3 contains 14 residues. Germline CDR1 is MNHEY and CDR2 is SVGAGI. The CDR3 reads CATRDGWSSYEQYF. In DNA form, the CDR3 reads TGTGCTACTAGGGACGGGTGGAGCTCCTACGAGCAGTACTTC.

The J gene is TRBJ1-1, the V gene TRBV19, with TRBD1 as a possible D gene (5 bases). The CDR3 is 16 amino acids. Germline-derived CDR1 and CDR2 are LNHDA and SQIVND (reference sequence). The V end lost 5 bases, the J end lost 1 base, and 17 bases lay between the germline ends. In nucleotides, the CDR3 is TGTGCCAGTAGTTTCCGGACACTCTCTGGGAACACTGAAGCTTTCTTT. As protein: CASSFRTLSGNTEAFF.

V and J are TRBV10-3 and TRBJ1-4; TRBD1 might be the D (5 bases). Looked up from germline, CDR1 is ENHRY and CDR2 is SYGVKD. V was clipped by 0 bases and J by 3 bases, with 14 bases between them. The CDR3 runs to 17 residues. Here the CDR3 reads CAISESRGARANEKLFF. The CDR3 bases are TGTGCCATCAGTGAGTCTCGAGGGGCTCGCGCTAATGAAAAACTGTTTTTT.

V is TRBV20-1 and J is TRBJ2-7; D call uncertain. The CDR3 totals 11 residues. CDR1 and CDR2 from the germline V gene are DFQATT and SNEGSKA (reference sequence). V lost 0 bases and J lost 7, with 7 bases in between. The CDR3 nucleotides read TGCAGTGCTAGAGATTTAACGGAGCAGTACTTC. It yields the protein CSARDLTEQYF.

V is TRBV11-2 and J is TRBJ1-2; the match to TRBD1 covers 7 bases. V was clipped by 3 bases and J by 2 bases; unmatched bases: 6. Germline V lookup: CDR1 SGHAT, CDR2 FQNNGV. This CDR3 has 15 amino acids. As DNA, the CDR3 is TGTGCCAGCAGCTTTTCCCTGACAGGGAACTATGGCTACACCTTC. Amino acid sequence: CASSFSLTGNYGYTF.